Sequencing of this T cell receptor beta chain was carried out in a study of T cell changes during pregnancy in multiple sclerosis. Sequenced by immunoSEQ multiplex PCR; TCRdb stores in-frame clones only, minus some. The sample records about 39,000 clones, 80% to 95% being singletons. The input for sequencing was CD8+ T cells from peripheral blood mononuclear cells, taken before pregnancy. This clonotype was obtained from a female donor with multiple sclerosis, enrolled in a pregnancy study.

In DNA, the CDR3 is TGTGCCAGCAGCGACTCGGGACTAGCGGGCAATGAGCAGTTCTTC. It specifies CASSDSGLAGNEQFF. The V gene is TRBV9, the J gene TRBJ2-1; TRBD2 matches 12 bases. The CDR3 loop spans 15 amino acids. V trimming: 3 bases; J trimming: 6 bases; junction bases outside the gene matches: 4. In germline, CDR1 is SGDLS, CDR2 YYNGEE.